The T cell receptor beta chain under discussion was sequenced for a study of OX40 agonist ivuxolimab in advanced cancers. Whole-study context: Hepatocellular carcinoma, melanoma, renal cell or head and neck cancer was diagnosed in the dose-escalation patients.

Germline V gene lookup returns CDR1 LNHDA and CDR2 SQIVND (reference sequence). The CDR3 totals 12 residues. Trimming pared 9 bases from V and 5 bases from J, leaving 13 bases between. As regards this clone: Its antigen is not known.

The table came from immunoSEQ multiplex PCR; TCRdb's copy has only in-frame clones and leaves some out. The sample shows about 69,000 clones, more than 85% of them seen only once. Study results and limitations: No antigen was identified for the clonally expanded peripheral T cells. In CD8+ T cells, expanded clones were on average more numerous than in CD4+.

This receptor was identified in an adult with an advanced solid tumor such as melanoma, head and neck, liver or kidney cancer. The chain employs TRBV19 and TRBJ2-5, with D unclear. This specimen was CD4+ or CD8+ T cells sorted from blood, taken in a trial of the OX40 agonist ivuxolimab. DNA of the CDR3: TGTGCCAGCGGAGCTTCAGAGGAGACCCAGTACTTC. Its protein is CASGASEETQYF.